The present entry profiles one TCR beta chain with its context. Its target is unknown. Compared with germline, one end of the junction differs, possibly owing to a read error. The source of the sample is a study of CD8 T cell repertoires and HIV-1 epitope variants. Study background: T cells were stimulated with Twenty-five Gag and Nef peptides separately. Controls included no peptide, Ebola AY9 epitope, and a CMV, EBV, flu pool. Study outcomes and limitations: Eight to ten TCR beta clonotypes were antigen-specific, six or seven apparently recognizing autologous or escape variants.

Data came from immunoSEQ multiplex PCR; TCRdb stores just in-frame clones and leaves some out. Found here are about 4,900 clones, over 50% of them singletons; the top ten hold around 40%. The origin of this receptor is a male donor with HIV. Sequencing was done on a sample of cultured CD8+ T cells derived from PBMCs.

The CDR3 nucleotides are TGCGCCAGCAGCCAAGATGTTGGGCAGGGGAACACTGAAGCTTTCTTT. Protein sequence: CASSQDVGQGNTEAFF. The rearrangement uses TRBV7-9 and TRBJ1-1; a weak D match, TRBD1 (5 bases). Per germline, CDR1 SEHNR and CDR2 FQNEAQ (reference sequence). This CDR3 has 16 residues.